These 15 T cell receptor beta chains share one sample of origin, sequenced in a study of T cells in Graves' hyperthyroidism and ophthalmopathy. RNA transcripts were the template for amplifying TCR beta CDR3 regions. Carried out on the TCR CDR3, a first-round RT-PCR used the HTBI primer set. TCRdb used MiXCR to reprocess the multiplex PCR reads, holding one entry per CDR3 protein. The sample yields about 350,000 distinct CDR3 sequences, 15% seen once. Sequencing was performed on blood. Receptor source: a woman aged 55-70 years with Graves' ophthalmopathy.

This clonotype showed up many times. J is TRBJ2-2 and V is TRBV11-2; 13 nucleotides agree with TRBD2. V lost 5 bases, J lost 4 bases, and 10 bases stayed unmatched. This CDR3 has 18 residues. Germline loops: CDR1 SGHAT, CDR2 FQNNGV. The CDR3 DNA reads as TGTGCCAGCAGCCAACTAGCCGGACTAGCGGGAGCCACCGGGGAGCTGTTTTTT. Amino acids: CASSQLAGLAGATGELFF.

The J gene is TRBJ1-5, the V gene TRBV20-1; D possibly corresponds to TRBD1 (5 bases). The germline CDR1 and CDR2 sequences are DFQATT and SNEGSKA (reference sequence). This CDR3 region has 14 residues. Trimming pared 0 bases from V and 7 bases from J, leaving 13 bases between. The CDR3 is CSARDRRGRQPQHF. CDR3 DNA: TGCAGTGCTAGAGATAGAAGGGGCCGGCAGCCCCAGCATTTT.

This clonotype has only a few counts. The rearrangement links TRBV28 to TRBJ2-2; D gene ambiguous. This CDR3 has 13 residues. Deletions cut 6 bases from V and 1 base from J, with 6 bases between. Per the germline V gene, CDR1 is MDHEN and CDR2 is SYDVKM. DNA of the CDR3: TGTGCCAGCAGGGCTGAGAACACCGGGGAGCTGTTTTTT. As protein: CASRAENTGELFF.

There are a few counts of this clonotype. The chain carries TRBV7-2 and TRBJ2-1, with TRBD2 as a possible D gene (6 bases). CDR3 size: 15 residues. Germline CDR1 is SGHTA and CDR2 is FQGNSA. V shed 0 bases and J shed 6 bases, with 12 bases lying between them. The CDR3: CASSLALGTPNEQFF. Here the CDR3 DNA reads TGTGCCAGCAGCTTAGCGCTGGGGACTCCCAATGAGCAGTTCTTC.

In its sample, this clonotype was seen a few times. The gene calls are TRBV4-2 and TRBJ2-4, with a possible D match to TRBD2 (6 bases). This CDR3 spans 17 amino acids. Germline assignment: CDR1 LGHNA and CDR2 YNFKEQ. Deletions cut 7 bases from V and 0 bases from J, with 19 bases between. The CDR3 region is CASTHSEGGAAKNIQYF. Here the CDR3 DNA reads TGTGCCAGCACCCATTCGGAGGGCGGGGCAGCCAAAAACATTCAGTACTTC.

The chain employs TRBV28 and TRBJ2-2, with 10 nucleotides matching TRBD2. The CDR3 consists of 14 residues. The V gene's germline CDR1 is MDHEN and CDR2 SYDVKM. The ends lost 6 bases at V and 7 bases at J; junction bases unmatched: 5. The CDR3 sequence: CASRSTSGHGELFF. Written as DNA, the CDR3 is TGTGCCAGCAGATCGACTAGCGGGCACGGGGAGCTGTTTTTT.

This clonotype showed up many times. V usage is TRBV20-1 and J usage is TRBJ2-5, with 8 bases lining up with TRBD2. The CDR3 length is 11 residues. CDR1 and CDR2 (germline): DFQATT, SNEGSKA (reference sequence). J lost 14 bases, V lost 5 bases, and 10 bases had no gene match. The CDR3 DNA reads as TGCAGTGCTGGGGGACTAGATGAATCTTACTTC. Its protein product is CSAGGLDESYF.

This clonotype was seen many times. The chain recombines TRBV11-2 with TRBJ2-1; D may be TRBD2 (6 bases). V lost 8 bases and J 5 bases, leaving 13 bases between the germline ends. From germline, CDR1 is SGHAT and CDR2 FQNNGV. The length of the CDR3 is 13 residues. In DNA, the CDR3 is TGTGCCAGCGCGGCGGGGAGAAACAATGAGCAGTTCTTC. This encodes CASAAGRNNEQFF.

This chain links TRBV12-3 or TRBV12-4 with TRBJ1-2; TRBD1 is a possible D gene (5 bases). The V end lost 6 bases, the J end lost 4 bases, and 15 bases lay between the germline ends. CDR3 length equals 14 residues. The CDR3 here is CASSRWRGSYGYTF. Here the CDR3 DNA reads TGTGCCAGCAGCCGCTGGAGGGGTAGCTATGGCTACACCTTC.

Ten or more counts support this clonotype. V and J are TRBV28 and TRBJ2-3; 12 positions agree with TRBD1. The CDR3 has 16 residues. From germline, CDR1 is MDHEN and CDR2 SYDVKM. Germline trimming cut 2 bases from V and 4 bases from J; bases unmatched to any gene: 4. CDR3 region: CASSLAGTGGADTQYF. DNA of the CDR3: TGTGCCAGCAGTTTAGCAGGGACAGGGGGCGCAGATACGCAGTATTTT.

This chain uses TRBV11-2 with TRBJ2-3; weak D call: TRBD2 (5 bases). V was shortened by 4 bases and J by 3 bases, with 14 bases between the two germline ends. The CDR3 runs to 15 residues. CDR1 is SGHAT, CDR2 FQNNGV, per germline. CDR3: CASSYRQRGTDTQYF. For the CDR3, the DNA is TGTGCCAGCAGCTACCGTCAGCGCGGGACAGATACGCAGTATTTT. Full variable domain (remainder filled in from reference TRBV11-2 and TRBJ2-3): EAGVAQSPRYKIIEKRQSVAFWCNPISGHATLYWYQQILGQGPKLLIQFQNNGVVDDSQLPKDRFSAERLKGVDSTLKIQPAKLEDSAVYLCASSYRQRGTDTQYFGPGTRLTVL.

This sequence joins TRBV9 and TRBJ2-7; TRBD1 or TRBD2 may be the D gene (5 bases each). The ends were cut back, 0 bases at V and 4 bases at J, with 14 bases in the middle. Germline V gene sequence: CDR1 SGDLS, CDR2 YYNGEE. The CDR3 has 15 residues. DNA of the CDR3: TGTGCCAGCAGCGTAGCTTATGGTGGGGGTTACGAGCAGTACTTC. Protein product: CASSVAYGGGYEQYF.

The chain has TRBV6-1 and TRBJ2-7; a weak D match, TRBD1 (5 bases). Germline V gene sequence: CDR1 MNHNS, CDR2 SASEGT. V lost 5 bases and J 4 bases, leaving 15 bases between the germline ends. There are 14 residues in the CDR3. CDR3: CASSSGYRLYEQYF. Written as DNA, the CDR3 is TGTGCCAGCAGTTCAGGGTATAGGTTGTACGAGCAGTACTTC.

The chain joins TRBV19 to TRBJ1-5; tentative D call: TRBD1 (6 bases). Germline V gives CDR1 LNHDA, CDR2 SQIVND (reference sequence). CDR3 length equals 15 residues. The V end was cut by 1 base, the J end by 7 bases, with 14 bases between. The CDR3 bases are TGTGCCAGTAGTATAGGAGGGGGATCAAGGCAGCCCCAGCATTTT. Protein product: CASSIGGGSRQPQHF.

This clonotype showed up just a few times. In nucleotides, the CDR3 is TGCAGCGTTGTAACAGCTCAGTACTTC. This sequence encodes CSVVTAQYF. The chain employs TRBV29-1 and TRBJ2-4; D gene ambiguous. This CDR3 contains 9 residues. The germline V gene encodes CDR1 SQVTM and CDR2 ANQGSEA. Deletions cut 4 bases from V and 12 bases from J, with 7 bases between.